The TCR beta chain described here comes from a study of cytomegalovirus exposure and HLA in healthy donors. Primers included in the PCR were 60 Vbeta and 13 Jbeta primers. Measured with immunoSEQ multiplex PCR; TCRdb has only the in-frame clones, and not every one. The sample lists about 160,000 clones, around 68% occurring once. As for this clone: No antigen is known for it.

Germline CDR1 LGHNA, CDR2 YNFKEQ. There are 15 residues in the CDR3. Trimming removed 4 bases from V and 0 bases from J, with 13 bases in between. Study results and caveats: A later analysis reported that several of the most significant clusters appeared to be linked to common viral pathogens, among them Epstein-Barr virus. Equally common other TCR beta chains were less clonally expanded than HLA-associated ones, a later analysis found.

The specimen was PBMCs. The V and J genes are TRBV4-2 and TRBJ2-7; D possibly corresponds to TRBD1 (6 bases). This TCR was recovered from a man aged 50 or older in good health and CMV-seronegative. DNA of the CDR3: TGTGCCAGCAGCCCACAGGGTTTGGGCTCCTACGAGCAGTACTTC. Translated: CASSPQGLGSYEQYF.